The rows below give T cell receptor beta chains drawn from one sample of a study of PD-L1 blockade in urothelial cancer. Only in-frame clones appear in the TCRdb table, and some are missing; sequencing was by immunoSEQ multiplex PCR. The repertoire holds some 84,000 clones, with about 85% as singletons. The source material was PBMCs, sampled around atezolizumab (anti-PD-L1) treatment. These receptor sequences come from a woman in her 70s with urothelial cancer. The CDR3 runs from the conserved cysteine through the conserved F or W. D genes are given only for firm matches. Clone size, where shown, is once, few, many, or a class for clones that have expanded.

j_call | v_call | d_call | clone_size | cdr3_aa | cdr3_nt
TRBJ2-1 | TRBV11-2 | TRBD2 | NA | CASSFLSGGVNEQFF | TGTGCCAGCAGCTTCCTTAGCGGGGGGGTCAATGAGCAGTTCTTC
TRBJ2-7 | TRBV18 | TRBD1 | NA | CASSPPGQGRSYEQYF | TGTGCCAGCTCACCACCGGGACAGGGGCGTTCCTACGAGCAGTACTTC
TRBJ2-1 | TRBV7-2 | TRBD2 | few | CASSSPGLPNFQFF | TGTGCCAGCAGCTCCCCGGGACTACCCAACTTCCAGTTCTTC
TRBJ2-5 | TRBV27 | NA | NA | CASRAAQYF | TGTGCCAGCAGGGCGGCCCAGTACTTC
TRBJ2-5 | TRBV29-1 | NA | NA | CSVETGETQYF | TGCAGCGTTGAGACAGGCGAGACCCAGTACTTC
TRBJ2-3 | TRBV5-1 | TRBD2 | NA | CASRATSGGSTDTQYF | TGCGCCAGCAGAGCGACTAGCGGGGGTAGCACAGATACGCAGTATTTT
TRBJ2-1 | TRBV6-6 | NA | NA | CASSYGTWGNEQFF | TGTGCCAGCAGTTACGGGACTTGGGGCAATGAGCAGTTCTTC
TRBJ2-7 | TRBV5-6 | TRBD2 | NA | CASSLLLAGGTYEQYF | TGTGCCAGCAGCTTGCTTCTAGCGGGGGGGACCTACGAGCAGTACTTC
TRBJ1-5 | TRBV2 | TRBD1 | NA | CASRLDRGIRPQHF | TGTGCCAGCAGGCTGGACAGGGGGATTCGGCCCCAGCATTTT
TRBJ2-7 | TRBV25-1 | NA | few | CASSERGRAGEQYF | TGTGCCAGCAGTGAACGGGGCAGGGCGGGAGAGCAGTACTTC
TRBJ2-7 | TRBV6-4 | NA | once | CASRLLGARWEQYF | TGTGCCAGCAGGCTACTTGGGGCTAGGTGGGAGCAGTACTTC
TRBJ2-3 | TRBV18 | TRBD2 | NA | CASSPQRTEGTSIPDTQYF | TGTGCCAGCTCACCACAAAGGACAGAAGGGACTAGTATACCAGATACGCAGTATTTT
TRBJ2-1 | TRBV7-6 | NA | NA | CASSLVPGEQFF | TGTGCCAGCAGCTTAGTACCCGGTGAGCAGTTCTTC
TRBJ1-2 | TRBV5-5 | NA | NA | CASSLVAGSYGYTF | TGTGCCAGCAGCTTGGTCGCAGGCAGCTATGGCTACACCTTC
TRBJ1-5 | TRBV28 | TRBD1 | NA | CASSPDRLQPQHF | TGTGCCAGCAGCCCGGACAGGCTTCAGCCCCAGCATTTT
TRBJ2-7 | TRBV5-5 | TRBD1 | NA | CASSSIQGNAGTHSYEQYF | TGTGCCAGCAGCTCTATACAGGGGAACGCCGGAACTCACTCCTACGAGCAGTACTTC
TRBJ2-3 | TRBV11-2 | TRBD1 | NA | CASSLSSWTGRDTQYF | TGTGCCAGCAGCTTATCCAGTTGGACAGGGCGCGATACGCAGTATTTT
TRBJ2-7 | TRBV2 | TRBD2 | NA | CASRGTSGGREQYF | TGTGCCAGCAGGGGGACTAGCGGGGGTCGTGAGCAGTACTTC
TRBJ2-4 | TRBV12-2 | NA | NA | CASRRPGQVSAKNIQYF | TGTGCAAGTCGCAGGCCGGGACAGGTCTCAGCCAAAAACATTCAGTACTTC
TRBJ2-7 | TRBV10-3 | TRBD2 | NA | CATEGLAGGPSYEQYF | TGTGCCACCGAAGGACTAGCGGGAGGGCCCTCCTACGAGCAGTACTTC
TRBJ1-1 | TRBV30 | TRBD1 | once | CAWSSGQKMNTEAFF | TGTGCCTGGAGTTCGGGACAGAAGATGAACACTGAAGCTTTCTTT
TRBJ1-1 | TRBV19 | TRBD1 | NA | CASTPTGGRHRAFF | TGTGCCAGTACCCCAACAGGGGGCCGTCATCGAGCTTTCTTT
TRBJ2-1 | TRBV10-1 | NA | once | CASSGPSGGTRDEQFF | TGCGCCAGCAGTGGGCCCTCGGGGGGCACCCGAGATGAGCAGTTCTTC
TRBJ2-7 | TRBV6-5 | TRBD1 | NA | CASSTGTGAFEQYF | TGTGCCAGCAGCACCGGGACAGGGGCCTTCGAGCAGTACTTC
TRBJ2-7 | TRBV30 | NA | NA | CAWSPGHNEQYF | TGTGCCTGGAGTCCGGGACACAACGAGCAGTACTTC
TRBJ2-3 | TRBV18 | NA | NA | CASSPLADTQYF | TGTGCCAGCTCACCACTCGCAGATACGCAGTATTTT
TRBJ1-2 | TRBV6-1 | NA | NA | CASSERRRQATNGYTF | TGTGCCAGCAGTGAACGAAGGCGACAGGCAACTAATGGCTACACCTTC
TRBJ2-7 | TRBV5-1 | TRBD1 | NA | CASSLGPGTGVSEQYF | TGCGCCAGCAGCTTAGGTCCCGGGACAGGGGTATCCGAGCAGTACTTC
TRBJ1-2 | TRBV28 | NA | once | CASSVTENYGYTF | TGTGCCAGCAGTGTGACAGAGAACTATGGCTACACCTTC
TRBJ2-7 | TRBV15 | TRBD2 | NA | CATSRATSAAYEQYF | TGTGCCACCAGCAGAGCCACTAGCGCTGCCTACGAGCAGTACTTC
TRBJ1-2 | TRBV6-4 | TRBD1 | NA | CASSDSGGLGYTF | TGTGCCAGCAGTGATTCAGGGGGACTTGGCTACACCTTC
TRBJ2-6 | TRBV4-3 | NA | once | CASSQGHTGSGANVLTF | TGCGCCAGCAGCCAAGGTCACACAGGCTCTGGGGCCAACGTCCTGACTTTC
TRBJ1-6 | TRBV10-3 | TRBD1 | NA | CAISETGGTPLHF | TGTGCCATCAGTGAGACAGGGGGTACACCCCTCCACTTT
TRBJ1-3 | TRBV6-6 | NA | NA | CASSLSGNTIYF | TGTGCCAGCAGTTTATCGGGAAACACCATATATTTT
TRBJ1-1 | TRBV29-1 | TRBD1 | NA | CSVESGQGAAEAFF | TGCAGCGTTGAGTCGGGACAGGGGGCTGCTGAAGCTTTCTTT
TRBJ2-7 | TRBV13 | NA | once | CASSFRVEQYF | TGTGCCAGCAGCTTCCGGGTCGAGCAGTACTTC
TRBJ2-5 | TRBV27 | TRBD2 | NA | CASRSGLAGGRGTQYF | TGTGCCAGCAGGTCGGGACTAGCGGGAGGGCGAGGGACCCAGTACTTC
TRBJ1-1 | TRBV18 | TRBD1 | NA | CASSWGQGADTEAFF | TGTGCCAGCTCATGGGGACAGGGGGCGGACACTGAAGCTTTCTTT
TRBJ2-5 | TRBV10-3 | NA | NA | CAISDPGSGKETQYF | TGTGCCATCAGTGACCCTGGGAGCGGTAAAGAGACCCAGTACTTC
TRBJ1-4 | TRBV29-1 | NA | once | CSVGQLNEKLFF | TGCAGCGTTGGACAGCTCAATGAAAAACTGTTTTTT
TRBJ2-7 | TRBV28 | TRBD1 | NA | CASNPSGQVPYEQYF | TGTGCCAGCAACCCCTCGGGACAGGTTCCCTACGAGCAGTACTTC
TRBJ2-1 | TRBV5-6 | NA | NA | CASSALGSFYNEQFF | TGTGCCAGCAGCGCTCTAGGCAGTTTCTACAATGAGCAGTTCTTC
TRBJ2-7 | TRBV5-1 | TRBD1 | NA | CASSFGTGGDLQYF | TGCGCCAGCAGCTTCGGGACAGGGGGGGATCTGCAGTACTTC
TRBJ2-1 | TRBV9 | TRBD2 | NA | CASSVDPSGSNSGEQFF | TGTGCCAGCAGCGTAGATCCTAGCGGATCTAACTCCGGTGAGCAGTTCTTC
TRBJ2-3 | TRBV7-8 | TRBD2 | NA | CAGSLARTRSTDTQYF | TGTGCCGGCAGCTTAGCTAGGACTAGAAGCACAGATACGCAGTATTTT
TRBJ2-1 | TRBV7-9 | TRBD2 | NA | CASRWMGTISYNEQFF | TGTGCCAGCAGGTGGATGGGGACTATCTCTTACAATGAGCAGTTCTTC
TRBJ1-4 | TRBV5-4 | TRBD1 | NA | CASSPGPGQQNEKLFF | TGTGCCAGCAGCCCCGGGCCGGGACAGCAGAATGAAAAACTGTTTTTT
TRBJ1-1 | TRBV5-1 | NA | NA | CASSSGDGMGNTEAFF | TGCGCCAGCAGCTCGGGGGACGGCATGGGGAACACTGAAGCTTTCTTT
TRBJ1-2 | TRBV5-6 | NA | NA | CASSFNVANYGYTF | TGTGCCAGCAGCTTTAACGTAGCAAACTATGGCTACACCTTC
TRBJ2-3 | TRBV11-3 | NA | NA | CASSPPGEGPDTQYF | TGTGCCAGCAGCCCCCCAGGGGAGGGCCCCGATACGCAGTATTTT
TRBJ1-1 | TRBV5-1 | NA | NA | CASSFLAGRDLMNTEAFF | TGCGCCAGCAGCTTTTTGGCAGGTCGCGATTTAATGAACACTGAAGCTTTCTTT
TRBJ2-1 | TRBV5-1 | NA | once | CASSPVGGAVFNEQFF | TGCGCCAGCAGCCCCGTAGGGGGGGCTGTATTCAATGAGCAGTTCTTC
TRBJ1-4 | TRBV19 | NA | NA | CASTPGEGGEKLFF | TGTGCCAGTACCCCAGGGGAGGGCGGTGAAAAACTGTTTTTT
TRBJ2-5 | TRBV15 | NA | NA | CATSRGPGQQETQYF | TGTGCCACCAGCAGAGGACCCGGACAGCAAGAGACCCAGTACTTC
TRBJ2-3 | TRBV19 | NA | NA | CASSIDGASYF | TGTGCCAGTAGTATAGATGGGGCATCGTATTTT
TRBJ2-1 | TRBV10-2 | TRBD2 | NA | CASSTNTGTSGGNEQFF | TGCGCCAGCAGTACAAACACCGGGACTAGCGGGGGCAATGAGCAGTTCTTC
TRBJ2-7 | TRBV5-1 | TRBD1 | NA | CASSLVRTGSHEQYF | TGCGCCAGCAGCTTGGTCCGGACAGGGTCCCACGAGCAGTACTTC
TRBJ2-1 | TRBV7-3 | NA | NA | CASTHNAGSYNEQFF | TGTGCCAGCACCCATAACGCGGGGTCCTACAATGAGCAGTTCTTC
TRBJ2-3 | TRBV5-1 | TRBD2 | NA | CASSLLPGGVTDTQYF | TGCGCCAGCAGCTTGCTTCCGGGGGGGGTCACAGATACGCAGTATTTT
TRBJ1-1 | TRBV4-1 | NA | NA | CASSQLAGRRAGNTEAFF | TGCGCCAGCAGCCAACTAGCCGGTCGGAGGGCCGGGAACACTGAAGCTTTCTTT